This T cell receptor (beta chain) was identified during a study of T cell changes during pregnancy in multiple sclerosis. Per germline, CDR1 MNHEY and CDR2 SVGAGI. V lost 1 base and J lost 5; bases outside the gene matches: 3. The length of the CDR3 is 15 residues. Data came from immunoSEQ multiplex PCR; TCRdb stores just in-frame clones and leaves some out. The table records about 59,000 clones, approximately 91% of them present only once. Specimen: peripheral blood, collected in the second trimester of pregnancy. The source of this sequence is a female donor with multiple sclerosis, enrolled in a pregnancy study. The chain joins TRBV6-5 to TRBJ1-1, with 11 bases aligning to TRBD1. In nucleotides, the CDR3 is TGTGCCAGCAGTTACTGGGGACAGGGGGAGACTGAAGCTTTCTTT. It codes for CASSYWGQGETEAFF.